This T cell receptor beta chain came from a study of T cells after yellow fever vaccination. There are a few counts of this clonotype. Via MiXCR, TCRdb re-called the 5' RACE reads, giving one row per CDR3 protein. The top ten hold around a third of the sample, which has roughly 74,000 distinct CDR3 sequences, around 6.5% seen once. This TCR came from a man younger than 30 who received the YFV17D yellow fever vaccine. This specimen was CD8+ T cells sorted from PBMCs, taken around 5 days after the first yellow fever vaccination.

For the CDR3, the DNA is TGTGCCAGTAGTATCGGACAGGGGGACTCCAATGAGCAGTTCTTC. Encoded protein: CASSIGQGDSNEQFF. The gene calls are TRBV19 and TRBJ2-1, with 10 positions matching TRBD1. CDR1 and CDR2 from the germline V gene are LNHDA and SQIVND (reference sequence). This CDR3 region has 15 residues. V dropped 3 bases and J dropped 6; count of bases not matched to a gene: 5.